The 22 T cell receptor beta chains reported below all come from one sample, sequenced in a study of shared clonotypes between healthy human individuals. It was CD45RO-negative cells, positively selected for CCR7, that made up naive CD8 cells, with terminally differentiated effector memory CD45RA+ cells excluded. Data came from immunoSEQ multiplex PCR; TCRdb stores just in-frame clones and leaves some out. The sample has about 2.2 million clones, about 93% seen once. The sequencing input was naive CD8+ T cells from PBMCs. The source is a man between 18 and 35 years old in good health. Some clones in this sample may be carry-over from other donors' samples.

This chain joins TRBV5-4 and TRBJ2-3; D is undetermined. Germline assignment: CDR1 SGHNT and CDR2 YYREEE (reference sequence). V was clipped by 4 bases and J by 0 bases, with 15 bases between them. This CDR3 is built from 16 residues. The CDR3 here is CASSPVAAASTDTQYF. Here the CDR3 DNA reads TGTGCCAGCAGCCCCGTGGCGGCAGCTAGCACAGATACGCAGTATTTT.

This chain joins TRBV10-3 and TRBJ2-3; D not resolved. CDR1 and CDR2 from the germline V gene are ENHRY and SYGVKD. This CDR3 has 13 amino acids. V lost 8 bases to trimming and J lost 3 bases, with 12 bases between them. The CDR3, as DNA: TGTGCCATCGCCGGTGGGCAAACAGATACGCAGTATTTT. Its protein is CAIAGGQTDTQYF.

The chain uses TRBV7-9 and TRBJ2-6, with 7 bases aligning to TRBD1. The CDR3 loop spans 15 amino acids. Germline lookup yields CDR1 SEHNR and CDR2 FQNEAQ (reference sequence). V dropped 5 bases and J dropped 2; count of bases not matched to a gene: 3. CDR3 DNA: TGTGCCAGCAGCGATGACAGGGCTGGGGCCAACGTCCTGACTTTC. Protein sequence: CASSDDRAGANVLTF.

This chain connects TRBV7-9 to TRBJ2-7; TRBD2 might be the D (6 bases). Trimming shortened V by 5 bases and J by 6 bases, and 23 bases separated the two germline ends. Germline V gene sequence: CDR1 SEHNR, CDR2 FQNEAQ (reference sequence). The CDR3 extends over 16 amino acids. The CDR3 region is CASSRNPGTPFSEQYF. CDR3 nucleotide sequence: TGTGCCAGCAGCCGAAATCCCGGGACTCCCTTTTCCGAGCAGTACTTC.

The chain couples TRBV5-5 to TRBJ2-1; no clear D. Trimming took 4 bases from V and 6 from J, leaving 17 bases between them. The germline CDR1 and CDR2 sequences are SGHKS and YYEKEE (reference sequence). The CDR3 is 15 amino acids. The CDR3 bases are TGTGCCAGCAGCCCGGTCCATGTCTACGGCAATGAGCAGTTCTTC. As protein: CASSPVHVYGNEQFF.

This clone was recorded once. In DNA, the CDR3 is TGTGCCAGCAGTTTGACAGGGGTAGGGCCCTACGAGCAGTACTTC. It translates to CASSLTGVGPYEQYF. The rearrangement uses TRBV27 and TRBJ2-7; 8 bases map to TRBD1. The CDR3 is 15 amino acids. Per the germline V gene, CDR1 is MNHEY and CDR2 is SMNVEV (reference sequence). V dropped 3 bases and J dropped 2; count of bases not matched to a gene: 6.

The rearrangement uses TRBV11-2 and TRBJ2-5; perhaps TRBD1 as D (6 bases). Per the germline V gene, CDR1 is SGHAT and CDR2 is FQNNGV. Trimming removed 5 bases from V and 5 bases from J, with 15 bases in between. The CDR3 length is 14 residues. CDR3 sequence: CASSPDRPGETQYF. For the CDR3, the DNA is TGTGCCAGCAGCCCTGACAGGCCTGGGGAGACCCAGTACTTC.

The chain uses TRBV2 and TRBJ2-7; TRBD1 aligns across 9 bases. The V gene end was trimmed by 3 bases and the J gene end by 7 bases; junction bases not matched to a gene: 10. Germline V gene data show CDR1 as SNHLY and CDR2 as FYNNEI. The CDR3 spans 15 residues. In DNA, the CDR3 is TGTGCCAGCAGTGAGCCGGGACAGGGATTTTTTGAGCAGTACTTC. This translates into CASSEPGQGFFEQYF.

Details on this clone: In the same sample, other DNA sequences code for this CDR3. The V and J genes are TRBV4-1 and TRBJ2-7; no firm D call. CDR1 is MGHRA, CDR2 YSYEKL, per germline. The ends were cut back, 1 base at V and 6 bases at J, with 7 bases in the middle. This CDR3 is 12 amino acids long. This CDR3 is CASSQGGTEQYF. As DNA, the CDR3 is TGCGCCAGCAGCCAAGGGGGTACCGAGCAGTACTTC.

The J gene is TRBJ2-1, the V gene TRBV13; D unresolved. V shed 5 bases and J shed 3 bases, with 11 bases lying between them. CDR1 and CDR2 from the germline V gene are PRHDT and FYEKMQ (reference sequence). There are 14 residues in the CDR3. CDR3 nucleotides: TGTGCCAGCAGCGCGAGTCCTAACTACAATGAGCAGTTCTTC. It encodes CASSASPNYNEQFF.

The V and J genes are TRBV28 and TRBJ1-3; D unclear. CDR1 is MDHEN, CDR2 SYDVKM, per germline. CDR3 size: 12 residues. V gave up 3 bases and J gave up 4 bases, with 4 bases separating them. The CDR3 DNA reads as TGTGCCAGCAGTTTGGAAGGAAACACCATATATTTT. This gives the protein CASSLEGNTIYF.

This chain uses TRBV19 with TRBJ1-1, with unresolved D. The CDR3 length is 12 residues. Germline V gene sequence: CDR1 LNHDA, CDR2 SQIVND (reference sequence). Trimming took 5 bases from V and 7 from J, leaving 11 bases between them. The CDR3 region has the DNA TGTGCCAGTAGTCCCTCCGGTTATGAAGCTTTCTTT. Its protein product is CASSPSGYEAFF.

The V call is TRBV11-2, the J call TRBJ1-2; the match to TRBD1 covers 9 bases. Germline CDR1 SGHAT, CDR2 FQNNGV. This CDR3 is built from 17 residues. The trim removed 5 bases at V and 0 bases at J, leaving 10 bases unmatched. The CDR3 spells CASSPRTGAPSNYGYTF. In nucleotides, the CDR3 is TGTGCCAGCAGCCCCCGGACAGGGGCTCCTTCTAACTATGGCTACACCTTC.

The chain uses TRBV28 and TRBJ2-7, with 9 bases fitting TRBD1. The CDR3 has 19 amino acids. Germline V gene data show CDR1 as MDHEN and CDR2 as SYDVKM. V was pared by 5 bases and J by 3 bases, with 20 bases of the junction left unmatched. CDR3 bases: TGTGCCAGCAGTGTAATACAGGGGGCGATTGGCGCGCGGGGCTACGAGCAGTACTTC. It encodes CASSVIQGAIGARGYEQYF.

This rearrangement joins TRBV11-2 to TRBJ1-2, with 8 bases lining up with TRBD1. There are 16 residues in the CDR3. Germline assignment: CDR1 SGHAT and CDR2 FQNNGV. V lost 1 base to trimming and J lost 1 base; unmatched junction nucleotides: 5. The CDR3 DNA is TGTGCCAGCAGCTTAGGCGGGACAGGTCTTAACTATGGCTACACCTTC. Translation gives CASSLGGTGLNYGYTF.

The V gene is TRBV9, the J gene TRBJ1-2, with D uncertain. V was trimmed by 1 base and J by 1 base, leaving 5 bases between them. Germline assignment: CDR1 SGDLS and CDR2 YYNGEE. The CDR3 contains 13 residues. The CDR3 DNA sequence: TGTGCCAGCAGCGTACGAGTTAACTATGGCTACACCTTC. Amino acid sequence: CASSVRVNYGYTF.

The gene calls are TRBV7-9 and TRBJ1-4; D is unclear. From germline, CDR1 is SEHNR and CDR2 FQNEAQ (reference sequence). V gave up 3 bases and J gave up 8 bases, with 10 bases separating them. The CDR3 extends over 13 amino acids. The CDR3 bases are TGTGCCAGCAGCTTGAAACGAACAGAAAAACTGTTTTTT. This encodes CASSLKRTEKLFF.

This clone was recorded once. The V and J genes are TRBV7-9 and TRBJ1-1; D is perhaps TRBD1 (5 bases). This CDR3 has 14 residues. Germline V gene lookup returns CDR1 SEHNR and CDR2 FQNEAQ (reference sequence). Trimming shortened V by 5 bases and J by 0 bases, and 10 bases separated the two germline ends. The CDR3 DNA sequence: TGTGCCAGCAGCCCCGGAGGGGTGAACACTGAAGCTTTCTTT. Amino acids: CASSPGGVNTEAFF.

Remarks on this clone: This specimen includes other DNA sequences encoding the same CDR3. The V call is TRBV28, the J call TRBJ2-7; D call uncertain. The CDR3 runs 11 residues. Between the trimmed V and J ends, which lost 6 bases and 7 bases, there was a span of 10 bases. Per the germline V gene, CDR1 is MDHEN and CDR2 is SYDVKM. Here the CDR3 reads CASSPLREQYF. The CDR3 region has the DNA TGTGCCAGCAGCCCTCTGAGGGAGCAGTACTTC. The whole variable domain, filled in from reference TRBV28 and TRBJ2-7, reads DVKVTQSSRYLVKRTGEKVFLECVQDMDHENMFWYRQDPGLGLRLIYFSYDVKMKEKGDIPEGYSVSREKKERFSLILESASTNQTSMYLCASSPLREQYFGPGTRLTVT.

The chain joins TRBV10-1 to TRBJ2-5; unclear D gene. V was cut by 4 bases and J by 4 bases, with 13 bases left in between. The V gene's germline CDR1 is WNHNN and CDR2 SYGVQD (reference sequence). This CDR3 comprises 14 residues. The CDR3 is CASSAAGWGETQYF. The CDR3 nucleotides read TGCGCCAGCAGTGCGGCAGGTTGGGGAGAGACCCAGTACTTC.

This clone was seen only once. The chain has TRBV2 and TRBJ1-1; the match to TRBD1 covers 7 bases. Trimming cost V 8 bases and J 6 bases; bases outside gene matches: 15. The CDR3 contains 15 residues. The germline gives CDR1 SNHLY, CDR2 FYNNEI. The CDR3 nucleotides read TGTGCCAGCCAAGGGACAGACTCTGGAATCCCTGAAGCTTTCTTT. Translating gives CASQGTDSGIPEAFF.

The chain has TRBV19 and TRBJ1-1; D remains unclear. The CDR3 covers 16 residues. Trimming left V 3 bases short and J 1 base short, with 15 bases between. CDR1 and CDR2 from the germline V gene are LNHDA and SQIVND (reference sequence). The CDR3 reads CASSMALKYWNTEAFF. CDR3 bases: TGTGCCAGTAGTATGGCACTCAAGTACTGGAACACTGAAGCTTTCTTT. Looking up the rest from reference TRBV19 and TRBJ1-1 gives the full variable domain: DGGITQSPKYLFRKEGQNVTLSCEQNLNHDAMYWYRQDPGQGLRLIYYSQIVNDFQKGDIAEGYSVSREKKESFPLTVTSAQKNPTAFYLCASSMALKYWNTEAFFGQGTRLTVV.